This TCR beta chain was identified during a study of blood T cell repertoires in COVID-19. Study context: T cells, B-cell-depleted T cells, or PBMCs supplied cDNA or gDNA.

In the original analysis: How many nucleated cells were present was estimated from reference gene primer amplification. Measured with immunoSEQ multiplex PCR; TCRdb has only the in-frame clones, and not every one. The D gene and trimming were derived from the DNA, and the V and J assignments and clone size from that table. The table lists 150,000 to 200,000 clones, approximately 90% of them singletons. The age range of participants was about 18 to 100 years, with residence in about two dozen US areas. Cohort allocation depended upon clinical history that participants reported. The CDR3 consists of 15 residues. Germline CDR1 and CDR2: SQVTM and ANQGSEA. The V and J ends lost 6 bases and 0 bases, in that order; junction bases with no gene match: 6.

The sequence came from a woman in her thirties or forties in a cohort exposed to, infected with or recovered from COVID-19 (not recorded which). The sequencing sample was made of PBMCs or T cells enriched from blood (not recorded which). The chain uses TRBV29-1 and TRBJ1-1; TRBD1 matches at 11 bases. The CDR3 here is CSVAGTGGMNTEAFF. The DNA for the CDR3 is TGCAGCGTCGCGGGGACAGGGGGGATGAACACTGAAGCTTTCTTT.